A single TCR beta chain is shown here with its context. What this receptor recognizes is not known. Per-base qualities were not stored, and no clone one base away is much larger. The data were obtained in a study of T cell responses to AZD1222 COVID-19 vaccine (dated by TCRdb to the early 2020s). About the investigation overall: AZD1222 recipients with second doses at about 4 weeks or about 12 weeks were pooled, because spike-specific TCR depth and breadth did not differ between schedules. TCR sequencing was performed for approximately 240 trial participants, of whom about 210 were given two doses of AZD1222 and around 25 were given two doses of MenACWY control vaccine. Trial participants were enrolled into age subgroups of 18-55, 56-69 and 70-plus years, which contained approximately 150, 28 and 58 TCR-sequenced participants, respectively.

Here is what the overall study found, with its caveats: Nearly half of unique spike-specific TCRs reportedly recognized epitopes outside regions mutated in the B.1.351 and B.1.1.7 variants. Because no samples from the day 14 peak response were available, repertoires could be characterized only after the peak T cell response. Only five to seven AZD1222 recipients were SARS-CoV-2 seropositive at baseline, limiting conclusions about previously exposed vaccinees. The vaccine-associated CD4 TCRs covered the entire spike protein, and the dominant responses fell in regions 160-218 and 743-854. After two AZD1222 doses, spike-specific TCR breadth and depth were significantly higher than at day 0 and than in MenACWY recipients. Most participants were white British and females outnumbered males, and the authors suggested that clonal diversity may have been underestimated. In the small 56-69-year group, the increase in depth fell short of significance, most likely because of low power.

This sample's time point label indicates: baseline before first vaccination. Vaccinee samples came from UK trials COV001 and COV002, including a single-blind randomized controlled phase 2/3 trial of AZD1222 (ChAdOx1 nCoV-19) in healthy adults. Trial participant PBMC samples were collected at day 0 and day 28 after the second dose for TCRbeta chain sequencing. The CDR3 regions of human TCRbeta chains were subjected to immunosequencing. As for the original processing: Repertoire TCRs were matched against a reference library of SARS-CoV-2-specific TCRs generated with the MIRA antigen-specificity platform. Breadth meant the fraction of unique TCRs that were SARS-CoV-2-associated, whereas depth meant the fraction of total T cells that were SARS-CoV-2-associated. Using the MIRA data, each spike-specific TCR was assigned both to the spike region to which the TCR was reactive and to a CD4 or CD8 class. Log10-transformed breadth and depth values were compared by one-way ANOVA with Sidak's multiple comparisons tests. The table comes from immuneACCESS by way of TCRdb, which keeps in-frame sequences with V and J called. Part of the clones is missing from these tables; in studies checked, under half for an unresolved V gene and the rest for unknown reasons. V and J calls and clone size are copied from that table; D and trimming were computed from the DNA. A total of 150,000 to 200,000 clones appear in this sample, around 93% of them only once. The ten largest make up roughly 10% of the sample.

Trimming removed 3 bases from V and 6 bases from J, leaving 9 bases between the germline ends. The CDR3 starts with the cysteine, ends with the phenylalanine, and has 12 residues. Only the CDR3 DNA is retained, 36 bases long and in frame from the first base. Reading the germline V gene (reference sequence) gives CDR1 GTSNPN and CDR2 SVGIG. This sequence was found in an adult in good health. The specimen comprised peripheral blood, sampled on day 0 of AZD1222 vaccination. The V and J genes are TRBV30 and TRBJ2-1; no D gene can be assigned with confidence. The base sequence is TGTGCCTGGAGCCCGGACGGCAATGAGCAGTTCTTC. Its protein reads: CAWSPDGNEQFF. Supplemented by the reference TRBV30 and TRBJ2-1 proteins around the CDR3, the complete variable domain is SQTIHQWPATLVQPVGSPLSLECTVEGTSNPNLYWYRQAAGRGLQLLFYSVGIGQISSEVPQNLSASRPQDRQFILSSKKLLLSDSGFYLCAWSPDGNEQFFGPGTRLTVL.